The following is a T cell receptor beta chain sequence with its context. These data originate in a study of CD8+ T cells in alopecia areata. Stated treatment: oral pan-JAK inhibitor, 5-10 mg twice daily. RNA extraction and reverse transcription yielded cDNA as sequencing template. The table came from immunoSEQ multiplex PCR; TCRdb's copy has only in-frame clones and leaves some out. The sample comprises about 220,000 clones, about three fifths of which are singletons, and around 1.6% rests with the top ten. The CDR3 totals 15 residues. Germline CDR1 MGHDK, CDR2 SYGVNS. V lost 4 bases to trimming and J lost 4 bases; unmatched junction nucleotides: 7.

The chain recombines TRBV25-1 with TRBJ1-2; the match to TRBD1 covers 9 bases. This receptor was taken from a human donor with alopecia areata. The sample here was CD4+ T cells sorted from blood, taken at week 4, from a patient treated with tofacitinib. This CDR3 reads CASSAPDRGGYGYTF. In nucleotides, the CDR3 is TGTGCCAGCAGTGCCCCGGACAGGGGTGGCTATGGCTACACCTTC.